Listed below are T cell receptor beta chains from one sample, sequenced in a study of shared clonotypes between healthy human individuals. Method: immunoSEQ multiplex PCR; TCRdb's copy keeps in-frame clones and lacks some. The data hold over 2 million clones, with about nine tenths observed a single time. Sequenced input: naive CD4+ T cells from PBMCs. These receptors were obtained from a young man in good health. Some clones in this sample may be carry-over from other donors' samples. Each CDR3 is given with its conserved first and last residue. D genes are given only for firm matches. Clone size is given for some rows only: seen once, a few or many times, or a class if the clone is expanded.

CDR3 DNA	CDR3 protein	D gene	V gene	J gene	clone size
TGTGCCAGCAGCCCGCAGGGAGGCAATCAGCCCCAGCATTTT	CASSPQGGNQPQHF	NA	TRBV7-9	TRBJ1-5	NA
TGCGCCAGCAGCCAAGCCGGAGGCAGGGGTATCGGCTACACCTTC	CASSQAGGRGIGYTF	NA	TRBV4-3	TRBJ1-2	NA
TGTGCCAGTAGTGCACACAGGGACCCCTCCGATCAGCCCCAGCATTTT	CASSAHRDPSDQPQHF	NA	TRBV19	TRBJ1-5	NA
TGCGCCAGCAGCTTGGGGGACAGATATACTACAGATACGCAGTATTTT	CASSLGDRYTTDTQYF	TRBD1	TRBV5-1	TRBJ2-3	NA
TGTGCCAGCAGGGGACAGAGCACAGATACGCAGTATTTT	CASRGQSTDTQYF	TRBD1	TRBV28	TRBJ2-3	NA
TGTGCCAGCTCACGGGGACTTGCAGATTTGACCGAGCAGTACTTC	CASSRGLADLTEQYF	NA	TRBV18	TRBJ2-7	NA
TGTGCCAGCAGCTTTGGTGTTAGTGGCACTGAAGCTTTCTTT	CASSFGVSGTEAFF	NA	TRBV7-3	TRBJ1-1	NA
TGCGCCAGCAGCCCAGACCGGGATGGCTACACCTTC	CASSPDRDGYTF	NA	TRBV5-1	TRBJ1-2	NA
TGTGCCAGCAGTGACTCCTTCCTAGGGCAGCCCCAGCATTTT	CASSDSFLGQPQHF	NA	TRBV6-4	TRBJ1-5	NA
TGCAGTGCTAGAGACGTCGCTGATTGTGTCTTC	CSARDVADCVF	NA	TRBV20-1	TRBJ2-7	NA
TGTGCCAGCAGCTTAGAATCTGTGGGACAACAGTATTTT	CASSLESVGQQYF	NA	TRBV7-9	TRBJ2-3	NA
TGTGCCAGCAGTTTTTGGAGGGGCTCCTACAATGAGCAGTTCTTC	CASSFWRGSYNEQFF	NA	TRBV28	TRBJ2-1	NA
TGTGCCAGCAGTCCGGGACAGGGGAATCACGAGCAGTACTTC	CASSPGQGNHEQYF	TRBD1	TRBV28	TRBJ2-7	NA
TGTGCCAGCAACGGGGAGATCGGGCAGCCCCAGCATTTT	CASNGEIGQPQHF	NA	TRBV6-1	TRBJ1-5	once
TGTGCCAGCAGCACTCGGGACAATGAGCAGTTCTTC	CASSTRDNEQFF	NA	TRBV7-9	TRBJ2-1	NA
TGTGCCAGCAGCCAAGATCTTGGTACAAGGGGGGCTGGCACTGAAGCTTTCTTT	CASSQDLGTRGAGTEAFF	NA	TRBV14	TRBJ1-1	NA
TGTGCCAGCAGCTTTCAAGCAACCGGGAACACTGAAGCTTTCTTT	CASSFQATGNTEAFF	NA	TRBV7-8	TRBJ1-1	few
TGTGCCAGCAGCTTAATGGGCGTCTCTGGGGCCAACGTCCTGACTTTC	CASSLMGVSGANVLTF	NA	TRBV7-3	TRBJ2-6	NA
TGTGCCAGTACGGCAGGGGGAAACGAGCAGTACTTC	CASTAGGNEQYF	TRBD1	TRBV19	TRBJ2-7	NA
TGCGCCAGCAGCCTCTCCGGATCGGATACGCAGTATTTT	CASSLSGSDTQYF	NA	TRBV5-1	TRBJ2-3	NA
TGTGCCAGCAGCTTAGCGGGGGACAGGGGCGGCTATGGCTACACCTTC	CASSLAGDRGGYGYTF	TRBD1	TRBV7-2	TRBJ1-2	NA
TGCGCCAGCAGAGGGCTAGCGGGAGGTGTGGTGGAGACCCAGTACTTC	CASRGLAGGVVETQYF	TRBD2	TRBV5-1	TRBJ2-5	NA
TGTGCCAATCGGGGACTAGCGGGTTCCTACGAGCAGTACTTC	CANRGLAGSYEQYF	TRBD2	TRBV2	TRBJ2-7	once
TGTGCCAGCAGTTTTGCGTCAGGGGCTAGCACAGATACGCAGTATTTT	CASSFASGASTDTQYF	NA	TRBV28	TRBJ2-3	NA
TGTGCCAGCAGCCGGAGGGGGTTAACCGGGGAGCTGTTTTTT	CASSRRGLTGELFF	NA	TRBV11-2	TRBJ2-2	NA
TGTGCCAGCAGCCCCCCCCCTGAGAGTTCTAACTATGGCTACACCTTC	CASSPPPESSNYGYTF	NA	TRBV14	TRBJ1-2	NA
TGCGCCAGCAGCTTGGGGTCCCCCAATGAGCAGTTCTTC	CASSLGSPNEQFF	NA	TRBV5-1	TRBJ2-1	NA